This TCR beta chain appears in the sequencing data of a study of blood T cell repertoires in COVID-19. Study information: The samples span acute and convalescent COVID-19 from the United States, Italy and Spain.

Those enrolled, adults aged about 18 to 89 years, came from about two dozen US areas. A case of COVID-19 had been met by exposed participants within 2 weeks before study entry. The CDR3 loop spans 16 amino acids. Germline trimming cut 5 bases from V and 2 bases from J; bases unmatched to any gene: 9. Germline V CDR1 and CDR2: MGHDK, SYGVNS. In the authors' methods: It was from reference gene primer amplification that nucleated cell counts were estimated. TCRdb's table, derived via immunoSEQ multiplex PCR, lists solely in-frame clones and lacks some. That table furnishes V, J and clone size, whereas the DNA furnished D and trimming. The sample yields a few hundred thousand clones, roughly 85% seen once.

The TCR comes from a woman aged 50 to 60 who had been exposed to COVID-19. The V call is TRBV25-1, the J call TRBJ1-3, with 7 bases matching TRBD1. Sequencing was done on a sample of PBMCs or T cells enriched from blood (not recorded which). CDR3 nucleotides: TGTGCCAGCAGTCCGGGACAGAGCCAAACTGGAAACACCATATATTTT. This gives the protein CASSPGQSQTGNTIYF.